These 30 T cell receptor beta chains were sequenced from one sample in a study of T cell changes during pregnancy in multiple sclerosis. Method: immunoSEQ multiplex PCR; TCRdb's copy keeps in-frame clones and lacks some. The sample consists of about 83,000 clones, over 80% of them appearing once. The sample in question was PBMCs, obtained in the first trimester of pregnancy. The receptor set was obtained from a female donor in good health, serving as a control in a pregnancy study. Some clones in this sample may be carry-over from other donors' samples.

The gene calls are TRBV6-5 and TRBJ1-1, with D maybe TRBD1 (5 bases). There are 14 residues in the CDR3. Germline V lookup: CDR1 MNHEY, CDR2 SVGAGI. The V end was cut by 2 bases, the J end by 1 base, with 8 bases between. CDR3: CASSYPGGNTEAFF. The CDR3 DNA sequence: TGTGCCAGCAGTTACCCGGGGGGGAACACTGAAGCTTTCTTT.

The CDR3 nucleotides are TGTGCCAGCAGCGAGGGACTAGCGCTGGAGACCCAGTACTTC. It is translated as CASSEGLALETQYF. The V call is TRBV11-2, the J call TRBJ2-5, with TRBD2 matching over 10 bases. The V gene end was trimmed by 5 bases and the J gene end by 5 bases; junction bases not matched to a gene: 5. This CDR3 is 14 amino acids long. The V gene's germline CDR1 is SGHAT and CDR2 FQNNGV.

The chain links TRBV6-4 to TRBJ2-1; TRBD2 matches at 12 bases. Losses at the gene ends were 2 bases for V and 4 bases for J; bases not matched to a gene: 0. CDR1 is MRHNA, CDR2 SNTAGT, per germline. The CDR3 has 15 amino acids. For the CDR3, the DNA is TGTGCCAGCAGTGACGGGACTAGCGGGTACAATGAGCAGTTCTTC. Protein product: CASSDGTSGYNEQFF.

This clone was recorded only once. The J gene is TRBJ1-3, the V gene TRBV9, with D tentatively TRBD1 (6 bases). Trimming removed 3 bases at V and 1 base at J, with 11 bases between. This CDR3 contains 15 residues. Germline V gene data show CDR1 as SGDLS and CDR2 as YYNGEE. The CDR3 region is CASSAEGVSGNTIYF. The CDR3 region has the DNA TGTGCCAGCAGCGCAGAGGGGGTTTCTGGAAACACCATATATTTT.

The chain combines TRBV7-9 with TRBJ1-6, with D possibly matching TRBD1 (6 bases). This CDR3 region has 15 residues. Trimming took 3 bases from V and 5 from J, leaving 11 bases between them. Per germline, CDR1 SEHNR and CDR2 FQNEAQ (reference sequence). As DNA, the CDR3 is TGTGCCAGCAGCTTGGACAGTATCCATAATTCACCCCTCCACTTT. It yields the protein CASSLDSIHNSPLHF.

The chain is built from TRBV18 and TRBJ2-7; the D gene is possibly TRBD1 (5 bases). Germline assignment: CDR1 KGHSH and CDR2 LQKENI. V lost 4 bases and J 3 bases, leaving 10 bases between the germline ends. The CDR3 has 13 residues. The CDR3 DNA follows: TGTGCCAGCTCACTAACCCAGGGCTACGAGCAGTACTTC. Protein sequence: CASSLTQGYEQYF.

The chain recombines TRBV14 with TRBJ2-6; tentative D call: TRBD1 (6 bases). Trimming took 0 bases from V and 4 from J, leaving 10 bases between them. CDR3 length: 16 amino acids. In germline, CDR1 is SGHDN, CDR2 FVKESK. CDR3 amino acids: CASSQDLGHGANVLTF. In DNA form, the CDR3 reads TGTGCCAGCAGCCAAGATCTGGGACACGGGGCCAACGTCCTGACTTTC.

J is TRBJ1-2 and V is TRBV4-1; D unclear. The germline CDR1 and CDR2 sequences are MGHRA and YSYEKL. The CDR3 sequence is 16 residues long. V lost 0 bases and J 2 bases, leaving 13 bases between the germline ends. This CDR3 is CASSQDRDTENYGYTF. The CDR3 DNA reads as TGCGCCAGCAGCCAAGATCGAGACACTGAAAACTATGGCTACACCTTC.

The chain uses TRBV30 and TRBJ2-5; 11 bases are shared with TRBD2. The CDR3 contains 17 residues. Germline assignment: CDR1 GTSNPN and CDR2 SVGIG (reference sequence). Trimming took 1 base from V and 5 from J; bases not matched to a gene: 12. The DNA of the CDR3 is TGTGCCTGGAGTGGATTTAGCGGGAGGGAGCGAGAGGAGACCCAGTACTTC. It specifies CAWSGFSGREREETQYF. The full variable domain, completed using reference TRBV30 and TRBJ2-5, is SQTIHQWPATLVQPVGSPLSLECTVEGTSNPNLYWYRQAAGRGLQLLFYSVGIGQISSEVPQNLSASRPQDRQFILSSKKLLLSDSGFYLCAWSGFSGREREETQYFGPGTRLLVL.

The chain recombines TRBV29-1 with TRBJ2-7; no definite D call. CDR1 is SQVTM and CDR2 is ANQGSEA in the germline V gene. Deletions cut 6 bases from V and 1 base from J, with 16 bases between. The CDR3 is 14 amino acids. The CDR3 DNA reads TGCAGCGTCGGATGGGCAGCTGTATCCTACGAGCAGTACTTC. This translates into CSVGWAAVSYEQYF.

The chain links TRBV5-4 to TRBJ2-7; 9 nucleotides line up with TRBD2. This CDR3 is built from 14 residues. V lost 4 bases and J lost 3; bases outside the gene matches: 5. In germline, CDR1 is SGHNT, CDR2 YYREEE (reference sequence). CDR3 coding DNA: TGTGCCAGCAGCAGGCTAGCGGGGCGCTACGAGCAGTACTTC. Encoded protein: CASSRLAGRYEQYF. Full variable domain (missing parts from reference TRBV5-4 and TRBJ2-7): ETGVTQSPTHLIKTRGQQVTLRCSSQSGHNTVSWYQQALGQGPQFIFQYYREEENGRGNFPPRFSGLQFPNYSSELNVNALELDDSALYLCASSRLAGRYEQYFGPGTRLTVT.

The rearrangement joins TRBV7-9 to TRBJ2-7; tentative D call: TRBD1 (6 bases). The CDR3 length is 12 residues. The germline CDR1 and CDR2 sequences are SEHNR and FQNEAQ (reference sequence). Trimming took off 7 bases at V and 7 bases at J, with 14 bases between the two ends. The CDR3 region is CASKPGDREQYF. The CDR3, as DNA: TGTGCCAGCAAACCAGGAGACAGGGAGCAGTACTTC.

The chain employs TRBV6-5 and TRBJ2-3; a possible D gene is TRBD2 (6 bases). V gave up 6 bases and J gave up 10 bases, with 14 bases separating them. This CDR3 contains 12 residues. Germline assignment: CDR1 MNHEY and CDR2 SVGAGI. In nucleotides, the CDR3 is TGTGCCAGCAGGGAGGGCAGGGAGGCGCAGTATTTT. It yields the protein CASREGREAQYF.

This clone is termed medium-sized. This rearrangement joins TRBV2 to TRBJ1-5, with a tentative D call TRBD1 (5 bases). Germline V CDR1 and CDR2: SNHLY, FYNNEI. The CDR3 covers 14 residues. With 7 bases removed from V and 4 bases from J, the gap between germline ends came to 14 bases. This CDR3 reads CASKTMGPNQPQHF. CDR3 nucleotide sequence: TGTGCCAGCAAAACAATGGGGCCGAATCAGCCCCAGCATTTT.

J is TRBJ1-2 and V is TRBV7-2; the D gene is possibly TRBD1 (5 bases). Germline CDR1 and CDR2: SGHTA and FQGNSA. Deletions cut 1 base from V and 2 bases from J, with 8 bases between. The CDR3 loop spans 14 amino acids. CDR3 sequence: CASSLGGQNYGYTF. The CDR3 nucleotides read TGTGCCAGCAGCTTAGGGGGCCAGAACTATGGCTACACCTTC.

The chain has TRBV11-3 and TRBJ2-1, with D maybe TRBD1 (6 bases). The CDR3 loop spans 13 amino acids. Germline V CDR1 and CDR2: SGHNT, YENEEA. V lost 6 bases to trimming and J lost 8 bases, with 14 bases between them. The CDR3 is CASSHDPGDEQFF. CDR3 DNA sequence: TGTGCCAGCAGTCACGACCCAGGGGATGAGCAGTTCTTC.

In this sample, this clone turned up once. The chain recombines TRBV7-9 with TRBJ2-7; 8 bases are shared with TRBD2. The germline gives CDR1 SEHNR, CDR2 FQNEAQ (reference sequence). The CDR3 sequence is 15 residues long. The ends lost 1 base at V and 3 bases at J; junction bases unmatched: 5. The CDR3 DNA sequence: TGTGCCAGCAGCTTAGTGGCGGGAGGCTTCTACGAGCAGTACTTC. This sequence encodes CASSLVAGGFYEQYF.

This clone was observed a single time. The rearrangement links TRBV28 to TRBJ1-2; the match to TRBD1 covers 8 bases. This CDR3 spans 14 amino acids. The germline V gene has CDR1 MDHEN and CDR2 SYDVKM. Losses at the gene ends were 4 bases for V and 4 bases for J; bases not matched to a gene: 5. CDR3 loop: CASSSGGRGYGYTF. As DNA, the CDR3 is TGTGCCAGCAGTTCAGGGGGCAGGGGCTATGGCTACACCTTC.

The genes are TRBV7-2 and TRBJ1-5; TRBD1 is a possible D gene (6 bases). The CDR3 is 15 amino acids. V was pared by 3 bases and J by 4 bases, with 13 bases between. The germline V gene encodes CDR1 SGHTA and CDR2 FQGNSA. The CDR3 is CASSLVPQGNQPQHF. As DNA, the CDR3 is TGTGCCAGCAGCTTGGTCCCCCAGGGGAATCAGCCCCAGCATTTT.

This clone has a single count. The V gene is TRBV7-8, the J gene TRBJ1-1, with 7 bases fitting TRBD1. Germline V gene sequence: CDR1 SGHVS, CDR2 FQNEAQ. The CDR3 spans 14 residues. With 6 bases clipped from V and 4 bases from J, the junction kept 8 bases outside the gene matches. In nucleotides, the CDR3 is TGTGCCAGCAGGCCGGACAGGCAGGTCACTGAAGCTTTCTTT. Encoded protein: CASRPDRQVTEAFF.

The V and J genes are TRBV18 and TRBJ2-1; 9 bases line up with TRBD1. Germline CDR1 is KGHSH and CDR2 is LQKENI. J lost 0 bases, V lost 2 bases, and 5 bases had no gene match. The CDR3 loop spans 17 amino acids. The CDR3 DNA sequence: TGTGCCAGCTCACCATCGACAGGGGGTCGCTCCTACAATGAGCAGTTCTTC. Translation: CASSPSTGGRSYNEQFF.

This rearrangement joins TRBV27 to TRBJ1-1, with 12 bases that match TRBD1. Germline trimming cut 2 bases from V and 3 bases from J; bases unmatched to any gene: 4. The CDR3 consists of 16 residues. The germline CDR1 and CDR2 sequences are MNHEY and SMNVEV (reference sequence). The CDR3 DNA is TGTGCCAGCAGTTTAGGGACAGGGGGCTTGGACACTGAAGCTTTCTTT. Residues: CASSLGTGGLDTEAFF.

The V gene is TRBV7-3, the J gene TRBJ2-6; D gene uncertain. V lost 5 bases and J lost 5, with 10 bases in between. The CDR3 has 14 amino acids. Germline V gene lookup returns CDR1 SGHTA and CDR2 FQGTGA. The CDR3 nucleotides are TGTGCCAGCAGCCACGACTCCCGGGCCAACGTCCTGACTTTC. Its protein product is CASSHDSRANVLTF.

Only one count was recorded for this clone. The V call is TRBV7-9, the J call TRBJ2-7; D might be TRBD2 (5 bases). The CDR3 length is 14 residues. The germline V and J ends were trimmed by 1 base and 3 bases, with 10 bases remaining between them. CDR1 is SEHNR, CDR2 FQNEAQ, per germline (reference sequence). The CDR3 sequence: CASSLGDYFYEQYF. CDR3 nucleotide sequence: TGTGCCAGCAGCTTAGGTGACTATTTCTACGAGCAGTACTTC. Full variable domain (missing parts from reference TRBV7-9 and TRBJ2-7): DTGVSQNPRHKITKRGQNVTFRCDPISEHNRLYWYRQTLGQGPEFLTYFQNEAQLEKSRLLSDRFSAERPKGSFSTLEIQRTEQGDSAMYLCASSLGDYFYEQYFGPGTRLTVT.

The CDR3 reads CASFGTGFLHGYTF. CDR3 bases: TGTGCCAGTTTCGGGACAGGGTTTTTGCATGGCTACACCTTC. The chain combines TRBV19 with TRBJ1-2; 9 nucleotides match TRBD1. This CDR3 is 14 amino acids long. Unmatched junction bases numbered 10, after V lost 8 bases and J lost 6 bases. From germline, CDR1 is LNHDA and CDR2 SQIVND (reference sequence).

This clone was counted a single time. The chain is built from TRBV7-2 and TRBJ2-1, with 10 positions matching TRBD2. Germline V gene lookup returns CDR1 SGHTA and CDR2 FQGNSA. The CDR3 covers 16 residues. With 5 bases clipped from V and 4 bases from J, the junction kept 8 bases outside the gene matches. CDR3 DNA: TGTGCCAGCAGCCACATCTTAGCGGGGGGTTACAATGAGCAGTTCTTC. It specifies CASSHILAGGYNEQFF. The variable domain in full, completed from reference TRBV7-2 and TRBJ2-1, reads GAGVSQSPSNKVTEKGKDVELRCDPISGHTALYWYRQSLGQGLEFLIYFQGNSAPDKSGLPSDRFSAERTGGSVSTLTIQRTQQEDSAVYLCASSHILAGGYNEQFFGPGTRLTVL.

This chain connects TRBV10-1 to TRBJ2-1; tentatively, D is TRBD2 (5 bases). CDR3 size: 14 residues. Trimming shortened V by 0 bases and J by 10 bases, and 13 bases separated the two germline ends. CDR1 WNHNN and CDR2 SYGVQD come from the germline V gene (reference sequence). The CDR3 is CASSESISTMEQFF. CDR3 coding DNA: TGCGCCAGCAGTGAGTCCATATCGACTATGGAGCAGTTCTTC.

The gene calls are TRBV7-9 and TRBJ2-2; 10 positions match TRBD1. From germline, CDR1 is SEHNR and CDR2 FQNEAQ (reference sequence). The CDR3 is made up of 16 amino acids. V was clipped by 6 bases and J by 6 bases; unmatched bases: 10. The CDR3 region has the DNA TGTGCCAGCAGTGACCGACAGGGGGCGTCACCCGGGGAGCTGTTTTTT. It yields the protein CASSDRQGASPGELFF.

This chain links TRBV6-6 with TRBJ2-7; 8 bases agree with TRBD1. The CDR3 sequence is 15 residues long. Trimming at V came to 2 bases and at J to 6 bases, leaving 9 bases not matched to a gene. Germline V gene sequence: CDR1 MNHNY, CDR2 SVGAGI (reference sequence). CDR3 DNA: TGTGCCAGCAGTTACCTTGGACAGGGTACAAGCGAGCAGTACTTC. It codes for CASSYLGQGTSEQYF.

Note on this clone: Sequence at one end of the junction differs from germline and may be a read error. The chain carries TRBV28 and TRBJ1-1; D is uncertain. Germline loops: CDR1 MDHEN, CDR2 SYDVKM. The CDR3 has 11 amino acids. CDR3 nucleotide sequence: TGTGCCAGCAGTTCCCCTTCGGAGCTTTCTTTT. Residues: CASSSPSELSF.